This T cell receptor (beta chain) was found in a study of blood T cell repertoires in COVID-19. Overall study context: Sites across the United States, Italy and Spain contributed samples from acute and convalescent COVID-19.

In the authors' methods: It was from reference gene primer amplification that nucleated cell counts were estimated. Sequencing was performed with immunoSEQ multiplex PCR; in TCRdb, only in-frame clones are kept and a portion is missing. The V and J calls and clone size come from that table; D and trimming were worked out from the DNA. Of over 100,000 clones listed, over 80% are singletons. Germline loops: CDR1 SGHRS, CDR2 YFSETQ. V lost 7 bases and J lost 0, with 13 bases in between. The CDR3 spans 15 residues. The sequence was collected from a woman aged 70 to 79 with acute or convalescent COVID-19. The gene calls are TRBV5-1 and TRBJ1-4, with D possibly TRBD1 on 5 matching bases. Sequencing was performed on peripheral blood. CDR3 sequence (DNA): TGCGCCAGCGGTCGTGGGGCAGCAACTAATGAAAAACTGTTTTTT. Translated, it gives CASGRGAATNEKLFF. The variable domain in full, with the rest retrieved from reference TRBV5-1 and TRBJ1-4, is KAGVTQTPRYLIKTRGQQVTLSCSPISGHRSVSWYQQTPGQGLQFLFEYFSETQRNKGNFPGRFSGRQFSNSRSEMNVSTLELGDSALYLCASGRGAATNEKLFFGSGTQLSVL.